This is a list of T cell receptor beta chains from one sample in a study of shared clonotypes between healthy human individuals. TCRdb's copy holds only in-frame clones and misses some; the assay was immunoSEQ multiplex PCR. The table records hundreds of thousands of clones, approximately 96% of them present only once. The sample consisted of naive CD8+ T cells sorted from blood. These receptors were collected from a woman between 25 and 40 years old in good health. Both conserved end residues are part of each CDR3. The D gene is left open where the match is weak.

TRBJ2-1,NA,TRBV9,CASSVTGKGYNEQFF,TGTGCCAGCAGCGTTACAGGGAAGGGGTACAATGAGCAGTTCTTC
TRBJ2-1,NA,TRBV5-1,CASSPPGPYNEQFF,TGCGCCAGCAGTCCCCCGGGGCCCTACAATGAGCAGTTCTTC
TRBJ2-1,TRBD2,TRBV6-1,CASSTLAGGYNEQFF,TGTGCCAGCAGTACACTAGCGGGAGGCTACAATGAGCAGTTCTTC
TRBJ1-2,TRBD1,TRBV5-1,CASSPRGQGGLYGYTF,TGCGCCAGCAGCCCGAGGGGACAGGGTGGACTCTATGGCTACACCTTC
TRBJ2-3,NA,TRBV19,CASSMRGETDTQYF,TGTGCCAGTAGTATGAGGGGTGAGACAGATACGCAGTATTTT
TRBJ1-1,NA,TRBV6-5,CASSYSTAGNTEAFF,TGTGCCAGCAGTTACTCGACTGCTGGGAACACTGAAGCTTTCTTT
TRBJ2-2,TRBD2,TRBV5-6,CASSLELAGHTGELFF,TGTGCCAGCAGCTTGGAGCTAGCGGGACACACCGGGGAGCTGTTTTTT
TRBJ1-2,TRBD1,TRBV29-1,CSVNRGPANYGYTF,TGCAGCGTCAACAGGGGGCCAGCTAACTATGGCTACACCTTC
TRBJ2-7,TRBD1,TRBV27,CASSLEQGAYEQYF,TGTGCCAGCAGTTTAGAACAGGGGGCGTACGAGCAGTACTTC
TRBJ2-3,NA,TRBV27,CASLIGDTQYF,TGTGCCAGCCTGATAGGCGATACGCAGTATTTT